Sequencing of this TCR beta chain was carried out in a study of radiotherapy plus CTLA-4 blockade in lung cancer. Across the study: Objective responses arose in approximately 17% of patients, and 25% to 40% experienced disease control. Findings and caveats of the study: Following radiotherapy plus ipilimumab, tumor-derived TCR clones expanded in the blood. In blood, early T cell clone dynamics reportedly predicted response best, together with interferon-beta.

Produced via immunoSEQ multiplex PCR; TCRdb's table is partial and in-frame only. The sample has 48,000 or so clones, around four fifths seen once. V lost 1 base to trimming and J lost 1 base, with 18 bases between them. The CDR3 contains 18 residues. Germline V gives CDR1 MNHEY, CDR2 SMNVEV (reference sequence). Regarding this clone: Its antigen remains unknown.

Chemo-refractory metastatic non-small-cell lung cancer patients underwent focal radiation alongside CTLA-4 blockade with ipilimumab. The source of this sequence is a human donor with non-small cell lung cancer whose response to radiotherapy plus ipilimumab could not be evaluated. The starting material was peripheral blood, obtained from a patient treated with radiotherapy plus ipilimumab. The chain combines TRBV27 with TRBJ2-3; D uncertain. In DNA form, the CDR3 reads TGTGCCAGCAGTTTATACCCGCCTCGAGTCCCGGGCACAGATACGCAGTATTTT. Amino acid sequence: CASSLYPPRVPGTDTQYF.